The clone carrying this TCR beta chain was observed a handful of times. The authors extracted RNA and reverse transcribed it into cDNA as the sequencing template. Profiling relied on immunoSEQ multiplex PCR, and the TCRdb table lists in-frame clones only, not all of them. The top ten clones hold about a sixth of a sample with roughly 32,000 clones, 62% of them seen once. Specimens obtained from alopecia areata patients comprised lesional scalp punch biopsies and peripheral blood. Sorted populations comprised CD4+ and CD8+ T cells obtained from PBMCs. The CDR3 runs 16 residues. Germline V gene data show CDR1 as SGHVS and CDR2 as FQNEAQ. The germline V and J ends were trimmed by 5 bases and 6 bases, with 21 bases remaining between them. This sample is drawn from a study of CD8+ T cells in alopecia areata.

The receptor was isolated from a human donor with alopecia areata. The sequencing input was NKG2D-high CD8+ T cells sorted from blood. The chain uses TRBV7-8 and TRBJ2-3, with D perhaps TRBD2 (6 bases). For the CDR3, the DNA is TGTGCCAGCAGCCCGGGCCCGGCGGGGAATTCGGATACGCAGTATTTT. It encodes CASSPGPAGNSDTQYF.